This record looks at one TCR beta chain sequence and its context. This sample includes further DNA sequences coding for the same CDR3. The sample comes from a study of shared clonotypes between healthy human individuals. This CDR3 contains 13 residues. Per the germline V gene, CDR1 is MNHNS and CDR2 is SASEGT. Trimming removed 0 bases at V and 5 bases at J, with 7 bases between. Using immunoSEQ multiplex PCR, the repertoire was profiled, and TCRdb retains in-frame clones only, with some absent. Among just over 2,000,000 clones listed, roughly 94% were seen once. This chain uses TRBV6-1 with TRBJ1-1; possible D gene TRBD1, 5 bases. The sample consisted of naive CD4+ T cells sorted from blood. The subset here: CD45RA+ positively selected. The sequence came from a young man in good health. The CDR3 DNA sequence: TGTGCCAGCAGTGAAGCGCGGGGGACTGAAGCTTTCTTT. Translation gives CASSEARGTEAFF.